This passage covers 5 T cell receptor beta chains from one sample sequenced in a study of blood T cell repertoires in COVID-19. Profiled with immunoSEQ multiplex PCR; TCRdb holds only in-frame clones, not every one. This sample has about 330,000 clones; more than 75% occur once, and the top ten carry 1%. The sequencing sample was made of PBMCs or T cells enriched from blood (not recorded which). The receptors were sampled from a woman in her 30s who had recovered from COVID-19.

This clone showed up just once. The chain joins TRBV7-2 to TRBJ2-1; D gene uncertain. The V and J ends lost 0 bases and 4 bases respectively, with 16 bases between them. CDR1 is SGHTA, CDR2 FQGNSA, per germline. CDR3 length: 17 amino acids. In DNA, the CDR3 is TGTGCCAGCAGCTTAGCTTTTTCGCGGAGAATTTACAATGAGCAGTTCTTC. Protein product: CASSLAFSRRIYNEQFF.

CDR3 sequence (DNA): TGCGCCAGCAGCGACGGCAGGGGTGGTACTGAAGCTTTCTTT. Its protein product is CASSDGRGGTEAFF. The gene calls are TRBV10-2 and TRBJ1-1, with D possibly being TRBD1 (6 bases). The germline V gene has CDR1 WSHSY and CDR2 SAAADI. Trimming removed 6 bases at V and 5 bases at J, with 16 bases between. The CDR3 is 14 amino acids.

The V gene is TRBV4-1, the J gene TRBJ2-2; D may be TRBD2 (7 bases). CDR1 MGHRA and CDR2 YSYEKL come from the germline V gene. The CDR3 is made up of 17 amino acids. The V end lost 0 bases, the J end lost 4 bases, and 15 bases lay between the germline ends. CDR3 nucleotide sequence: TGCGCCAGCAGCCAAGAAGGCGCGGGGGCCGCCACCGGGGAGCTGTTTTTT. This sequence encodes CASSQEGAGAATGELFF.

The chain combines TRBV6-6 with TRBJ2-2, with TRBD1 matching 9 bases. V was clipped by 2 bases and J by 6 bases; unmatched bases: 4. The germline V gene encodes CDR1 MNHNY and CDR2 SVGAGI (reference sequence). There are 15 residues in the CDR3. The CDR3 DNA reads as TGTGCCAGCAGTTACGGGGACAGGGCGGCCGGGGAGCTGTTTTTT. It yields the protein CASSYGDRAAGELFF.

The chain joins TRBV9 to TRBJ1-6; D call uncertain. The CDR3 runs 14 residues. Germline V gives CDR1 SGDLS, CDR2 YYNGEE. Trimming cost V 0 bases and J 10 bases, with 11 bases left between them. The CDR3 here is CASSVEDSKSPLHF. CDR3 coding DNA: TGTGCCAGCAGCGTAGAGGATAGCAAATCACCCCTCCACTTT.